A single sample gave rise to the 30 T cell receptor beta chains below, sequenced in a study of blood T cell repertoires in COVID-19. The repertoire was sequenced with immunoSEQ multiplex PCR; TCRdb's copy has only in-frame clones and lacks some. The table shows tens of thousands of clones, with around 85% occurring only once. Material: peripheral blood. The receptors derive from a man in his fifties or sixties with active COVID-19.

V is TRBV28 and J is TRBJ1-1; no firm D call. Germline assignment: CDR1 MDHEN and CDR2 SYDVKM. The CDR3 runs 14 residues. The V gene lost 3 bases and the J gene lost 1 base, with 9 bases spanning the gap. The CDR3 spells CASSFLFSNTEAFF. CDR3 sequence (DNA): TGTGCCAGCAGTTTTTTATTCTCGAACACTGAAGCTTTCTTT.

The V gene is TRBV18, the J gene TRBJ2-7, with TRBD1 identical over 8 bases. Germline assignment: CDR1 KGHSH and CDR2 LQKENI. V lost 1 base, J lost 7 bases, and 9 bases stayed unmatched. The CDR3 spans 15 residues. Written as DNA, the CDR3 is TGTGCCAGCTCACCACGTCGAACAGGGGGTGGGGAGCAGTACTTC. Protein product: CASSPRRTGGGEQYF.

In nucleotides, the CDR3 is TGTGCCTGGAGGGCCAGTTACGAGCAGTACTTC. This sequence encodes CAWRASYEQYF. The gene calls are TRBV30 and TRBJ2-7; D remains ambiguous. This CDR3 region has 11 residues. Trimming shortened V by 3 bases and J by 4 bases, and 7 bases separated the two germline ends. Germline assignment: CDR1 GTSNPN and CDR2 SVGIG (reference sequence).

J is TRBJ2-5 and V is TRBV18; 8 bases match TRBD1. V was clipped by 4 bases and J by 4 bases; unmatched bases: 5. CDR3 size: 14 residues. Germline V CDR1 and CDR2: KGHSH, LQKENI. CDR3 nucleotide sequence: TGTGCCAGCTCACGATCAGGGGGCTCAGAGACCCAGTACTTC. This codes for CASSRSGGSETQYF.

The chain is built from TRBV29-1 and TRBJ2-1; D is possibly TRBD2 (6 bases). Per germline, CDR1 SQVTM and CDR2 ANQGSEA. There are 13 residues in the CDR3. Deletions cut 4 bases from V and 0 bases from J, with 7 bases between. The CDR3 here is CSVGGVSYNEQFF. In DNA, the CDR3 is TGCAGCGTTGGCGGGGTCTCCTACAATGAGCAGTTCTTC.

This chain uses TRBV11-2 with TRBJ1-2, with 7 bases that match TRBD1. V lost 3 bases and J lost 7; bases outside the gene matches: 8. Germline-derived CDR1 and CDR2 are SGHAT and FQNNGV. The CDR3 contains 14 residues. CDR3 DNA sequence: TGTGCCAGCAGCTTTATCGGACAGGAACTTGGCTACACCTTC. This sequence encodes CASSFIGQELGYTF.

The chain couples TRBV10-1 to TRBJ2-5; 8 nucleotides align to TRBD2. The V segment lost 6 bases and the J segment 4 bases; nucleotides outside the gene matches: 16. This CDR3 is built from 17 residues. The germline V gene has CDR1 WNHNN and CDR2 SYGVQD (reference sequence). The CDR3 protein is CASSPGLVSNLGETQYF. As DNA, the CDR3 is TGCGCCAGCAGCCCGGGACTAGTGTCCAATCTGGGAGAGACCCAGTACTTC.

The chain is built from TRBV19 and TRBJ2-7; D call uncertain. Looked up from germline, CDR1 is LNHDA and CDR2 is SQIVND (reference sequence). V was cut by 4 bases and J by 7 bases, with 20 bases left in between. This CDR3 is built from 15 residues. CDR3 nucleotides: TGTGCCAGTAGTAGCCAACCCGCCACGTTCCGGGAGCAGTACTTC. It translates to CASSSQPATFREQYF.

The table lists this clone with a few counts. The V and J genes are TRBV7-9 and TRBJ2-5; D is unclear. CDR1 is SEHNR and CDR2 is FQNEAQ in the germline V gene (reference sequence). The CDR3 runs to 15 residues. Trimming cost V 5 bases and J 5 bases, with 18 bases left between them. In nucleotides, the CDR3 is TGTGCCAGCAGCACCCGCCCCGGGTCCGTGGAGACCCAGTACTTC. Its translation is CASSTRPGSVETQYF.

The rearrangement uses TRBV2 and TRBJ2-6, with TRBD1 matching over 8 bases. The germline gives CDR1 SNHLY, CDR2 FYNNEI. V lost 7 bases, J lost 2 bases, and 7 bases stayed unmatched. The CDR3 is 16 amino acids. The CDR3 DNA is TGTGCCAGCACTGGACAGGGTCGCGCTGGGGCCAACGTCCTGACTTTC. It encodes CASTGQGRAGANVLTF.

The genes are TRBV7-3 and TRBJ2-6; D perhaps matches TRBD1 (6 bases). The CDR3 length is 15 residues. Germline CDR1 SGHTA, CDR2 FQGTGA. Deletions cut 2 bases from V and 2 bases from J, with 7 bases between. As DNA, the CDR3 is TGTGCCAGCAGCTTACAGGGGACTGGGGCCAACGTCCTGACTTTC. Its protein is CASSLQGTGANVLTF.

The V and J genes are TRBV11-3 and TRBJ2-3; the D gene is possibly TRBD1 (5 bases). V gave up 5 bases and J gave up 2 bases, with 14 bases separating them. CDR1 is SGHNT, CDR2 YENEEA, per germline. The CDR3 consists of 15 residues. DNA of the CDR3: TGTGCCAGCAGCCCGCGCGCAGGGAACACAGATACGCAGTATTTT. This gives the protein CASSPRAGNTDTQYF.

Only a few counts were recorded for this clone. The gene calls are TRBV7-8 and TRBJ1-2; 12 bases fit TRBD1. The CDR3 is 16 amino acids. The germline CDR1 and CDR2 sequences are SGHVS and FQNEAQ. V was clipped by 4 bases and J by 9 bases; unmatched bases: 12. The CDR3 coding sequence is TGTGCCAGCAGCTCAGGGGACAGGGGGCTATCAAGTAGCTACACCTTC. Its protein product is CASSSGDRGLSSSYTF.

V usage is TRBV5-1 and J usage is TRBJ2-3; 8 bases match TRBD1. CDR3 length: 16 amino acids. Germline V gives CDR1 SGHRS, CDR2 YFSETQ. Germline trimming cut 1 base from V and 4 bases from J; bases unmatched to any gene: 8. The CDR3 region is CASSLIGRGQADTQYF. The CDR3 bases are TGCGCCAGCAGCTTGATTGGCAGGGGGCAAGCAGATACGCAGTATTTT.

This clone appeared once. This chain uses TRBV18 with TRBJ2-7; maybe TRBD2 (5 bases). V was clipped by 3 bases and J by 1 base, with 10 bases between them. The CDR3 runs 14 residues. Germline-derived CDR1 and CDR2 are KGHSH and LQKENI. This CDR3 reads CASSPGSRSYEQYF. The CDR3 region has the DNA TGTGCCAGCTCACCGGGGAGTAGGTCCTACGAGCAGTACTTC. The full variable domain, completed using reference TRBV18 and TRBJ2-7, is NAGVMQNPRHLVRRRGQEARLRCSPMKGHSHVYWYRQLPEEGLKFMVYLQKENIIDESGMPKERFSAEFPKEGPSILRIQQVVRGDSAAYFCASSPGSRSYEQYFGPGTRLTVT.

This clone showed up just once. J is TRBJ1-6 and V is TRBV18, with D perhaps TRBD1 (6 bases). Germline assignment: CDR1 KGHSH and CDR2 LQKENI. There are 14 residues in the CDR3. The V end lost 1 base, the J end lost 5 bases, and 6 bases lay between the germline ends. CDR3 DNA sequence: TGTGCCAGCTCACCACAGGGGGATAATTCACCCCTCCACTTT. As protein: CASSPQGDNSPLHF.

The chain carries TRBV19 and TRBJ1-3; D is perhaps TRBD1 (6 bases). The CDR3 totals 14 residues. Trimming removed 6 bases from V and 8 bases from J, with 17 bases in between. The germline CDR1 and CDR2 sequences are LNHDA and SQIVND (reference sequence). CDR3: CASRDTGQRDTIYF. CDR3 nucleotides: TGTGCCAGTAGGGACACTGGACAGCGAGACACCATATATTTT.

This clone showed up just once. The CDR3 loop reads CASSFQAGGNTGELFF. The CDR3, as DNA: TGTGCCAGCAGCTTCCAAGCGGGGGGAAACACCGGGGAGCTGTTTTTT. This chain links TRBV7-6 with TRBJ2-2; 9 bases line up with TRBD2. Germline V CDR1 and CDR2: SGHVS, FNYEAQ. J was trimmed by 2 bases and V by 3 bases; bases with no gene match: 4. The CDR3 is 16 residues long.

The chain carries TRBV19 and TRBJ2-3; 11 bases agree with TRBD2. The germline CDR1 and CDR2 sequences are LNHDA and SQIVND (reference sequence). The CDR3 spans 14 residues. V lost 6 bases to trimming and J lost 1 base; unmatched junction nucleotides: 0. Written as DNA, the CDR3 is TGTGCCAGTAGGGGACTAGCGGGCACAGATACGCAGTATTTT. Translated, it gives CASRGLAGTDTQYF.

The chain links TRBV15 to TRBJ1-2; D remains unclear. This CDR3 has 13 amino acids. With 0 bases removed from V and 8 bases from J, the gap between germline ends came to 10 bases. Germline V gene data show CDR1 as LNHNV and CDR2 as YYDKDF (reference sequence). This CDR3 is CATSRDEGIGYTF. For the CDR3, the DNA is TGTGCCACCAGCAGAGACGAGGGAATCGGCTACACCTTC.

The chain employs TRBV6-2 or TRBV6-3 and TRBJ2-5; 9 nucleotides line up with TRBD2. Looked up from germline, CDR1 is MNHEY and CDR2 is SVGEGT. CDR3 length: 16 amino acids. V was clipped by 3 bases and J by 1 base; unmatched bases: 6. As DNA, the CDR3 is TGTGCCAGCAGTTATCTTCTAGCGGGGTCCCAAGAGACCCAGTACTTC. Residues: CASSYLLAGSQETQYF.

The chain has TRBV9 and TRBJ2-5, with D possibly being TRBD2 (5 bases). The germline V gene encodes CDR1 SGDLS and CDR2 YYNGEE. The CDR3 is 16 residues long. V was trimmed by 0 bases and J by 0 bases, leaving 12 bases between them. CDR3 protein: CASSVGVSEYQETQYF. CDR3 coding DNA: TGTGCCAGCAGCGTAGGGGTTAGCGAGTACCAAGAGACCCAGTACTTC.

In its sample, this clone was seen once. The chain combines TRBV27 with TRBJ2-1, with 10 positions matching TRBD2. Trimming at V came to 9 bases and at J to 6 bases, leaving 14 bases not matched to a gene. This CDR3 has 16 amino acids. The germline V gene has CDR1 MNHEY and CDR2 SMNVEV (reference sequence). CDR3 nucleotides: TGTGCCAGGGGTCCGGCTAGCGGGGGTGAGGGCAATGAGCAGTTCTTC. This gives the protein CARGPASGGEGNEQFF.

The V call is TRBV6-5, the J call TRBJ2-7; 9 nucleotides align to TRBD1. The CDR3 is made up of 13 amino acids. Trimming at V came to 6 bases and at J to 7 bases, leaving 7 bases not matched to a gene. Germline V gives CDR1 MNHEY, CDR2 SVGAGI. For the CDR3, the DNA is TGTGCCAGCAGCCGGGACAGGGTTTTTGAGCAGTACTTC. The encoded protein is CASSRDRVFEQYF.

The chain carries TRBV7-2 and TRBJ1-5, with unresolved D. Germline values: CDR1 SGHTA, CDR2 FQGNSA. The CDR3 totals 14 residues. V lost 2 bases to trimming and J lost 3 bases, with 8 bases between them. CDR3 protein: CASSLIGFNQPQHF. In DNA form, the CDR3 reads TGTGCCAGCAGCTTAATTGGCTTCAATCAGCCCCAGCATTTT. The full variable domain, rest sourced from reference TRBV7-2 and TRBJ1-5, is GAGVSQSPSNKVTEKGKDVELRCDPISGHTALYWYRQSLGQGLEFLIYFQGNSAPDKSGLPSDRFSAERTGGSVSTLTIQRTQQEDSAVYLCASSLIGFNQPQHFGDGTRLSIL.

J is TRBJ2-1 and V is TRBV4-3, with 8 bases that match TRBD1. Germline lookup yields CDR1 LGHNA and CDR2 YSLEER. The CDR3 is made up of 15 amino acids. With 3 bases clipped from V and 6 bases from J, the junction kept 7 bases outside the gene matches. The CDR3 DNA follows: TGCGCCAGCAGCCAGGACAGGGAAACAGCCAATGAGCAGTTCTTC. Residues: CASSQDRETANEQFF.

This rearrangement joins TRBV6-5 to TRBJ2-1; a possible D gene is TRBD2 (7 bases). With 6 bases removed from V and 8 bases from J, the gap between germline ends came to 17 bases. Looked up from germline, CDR1 is MNHEY and CDR2 is SVGAGI. The length of the CDR3 is 14 residues. CDR3 amino acids: CASRGGGSQYEQFF. The CDR3 nucleotides read TGTGCCAGCAGGGGGGGCGGGAGCCAGTATGAGCAGTTCTTC.

The V gene is TRBV7-9, the J gene TRBJ2-1; a possible D gene is TRBD2 (6 bases). CDR3 size: 15 residues. Germline CDR1 SEHNR, CDR2 FQNEAQ (reference sequence). V lost 2 bases to trimming and J lost 5 bases, with 13 bases between them. The CDR3 DNA is TGTGCCAGCAGCTTATCGGGGGAGACGAACAATGAGCAGTTCTTC. Translated: CASSLSGETNNEQFF. The whole variable domain, remainder taken from reference TRBV7-9 and TRBJ2-1, is DTGVSQNPRHKITKRGQNVTFRCDPISEHNRLYWYRQTLGQGPEFLTYFQNEAQLEKSRLLSDRFSAERPKGSFSTLEIQRTEQGDSAMYLCASSLSGETNNEQFFGPGTRLTVL.

The chain combines TRBV27 with TRBJ2-7, with 8 bases identical to TRBD2. V dropped 0 bases and J dropped 1; count of bases not matched to a gene: 8. Per the germline V gene, CDR1 is MNHEY and CDR2 is SMNVEV (reference sequence). CDR3 length equals 17 residues. The chain's CDR3 is CASSLSGLAGLSYEQYF. The CDR3 nucleotides read TGTGCCAGCAGTTTATCTGGGCTAGCGGGCCTATCCTACGAGCAGTACTTC.

The table lists this clone with a count of one. V usage is TRBV5-1 and J usage is TRBJ2-1, with 8 bases lining up with TRBD2. This CDR3 has 14 amino acids. Germline CDR1 is SGHRS and CDR2 is YFSETQ. V gave up 3 bases and J gave up 4 bases; unmatched junction bases: 3. The CDR3 DNA reads TGCGCCAGCAGCTCTAGCGGGTCATACAATGAGCAGTTCTTC. It encodes CASSSSGSYNEQFF.